Below are 8 T cell receptor beta chains sequenced from a single sample in a study of blood T cell repertoires in COVID-19. Method: immunoSEQ multiplex PCR; TCRdb's copy keeps in-frame clones and lacks some. This sample carries 150,000 to 200,000 clones, roughly 84% of them seen once, and the ten largest clones take more than 14%. The sample taken for sequencing was peripheral blood. The receptors originated from a woman between 65 and 79 years old with COVID-19, enrolled during active disease.

J is TRBJ1-2 and V is TRBV7-8, with D possibly being TRBD1 (6 bases). The germline V gene has CDR1 SGHVS and CDR2 FQNEAQ. V was clipped by 1 base and J by 6 bases, with 18 bases between them. This CDR3 region has 16 residues. CDR3: CASSLESVQGRNGYTF. The DNA of the CDR3 is TGTGCCAGCAGCTTAGAGTCGGTACAGGGCCGTAATGGCTACACCTTC. Together with reference TRBV7-8 and TRBJ1-2, the CDR3 gives the full variable domain: GAGVSQSPRYKVAKRGQDVALRCDPISGHVSLFWYQQALGQGPEFLTYFQNEAQLDKSGLPSDRFFAERPEGSVSTLKIQRTQQEDSAVYLCASSLESVQGRNGYTFGSGTRLTVV.

The chain has TRBV3-1 (or the pseudogene TRBV3-2) and TRBJ1-6; D is perhaps TRBD1 (5 bases). Trimming removed 1 base from V and 6 bases from J, with 7 bases in between. CDR3 size: 14 residues. Germline V lookup: CDR1 LGHDT, CDR2 YNNKEL (reference sequence). This CDR3 reads CASSQGQSNSPLHF. As DNA, the CDR3 is TGTGCCAGCAGCCAAGGACAGAGTAATTCACCCCTCCACTTT.

Turning to this clone: One end of the junction varies from germline; a read error may be responsible. This chain links TRBV7-7 with TRBJ2-1, with TRBD2 matching 13 bases. The germline V gene encodes CDR1 SSHAT and CDR2 FNYEAQ (reference sequence). This CDR3 has 15 residues. The CDR3 is CASSPGTSGKNEQFF. CDR3 in DNA: TGTGCTAGCAGCCCCGGGACTAGCGGGAAGAATGAGCAGTTCTTC.

The gene calls are TRBV3-1 (or the pseudogene TRBV3-2) and TRBJ2-1, with D perhaps TRBD2 (8 bases). The CDR3 contains 18 residues. V was clipped by 4 bases and J by 6 bases, with 25 bases between them. Germline V gene lookup returns CDR1 LGHDT and CDR2 YNNKEL (reference sequence). This chain's CDR3 is CASSRTGGTARGRNEQFF. The CDR3 nucleotides read TGTGCCAGCAGCCGAACGGGGGGGACAGCCCGAGGTCGCAATGAGCAGTTCTTC.

The chain has TRBV6-6 and TRBJ2-5; TRBD2 is a possible D gene (5 bases). With 6 bases removed from V and 4 bases from J, the gap between germline ends came to 9 bases. The germline V gene has CDR1 MNHNY and CDR2 SVGAGI (reference sequence). This CDR3 is built from 12 residues. CDR3 DNA: TGTGCCAGCAGGCGGGTCTCAGAGACCCAGTACTTC. Its translation: CASRRVSETQYF.

The chain carries TRBV3-1 (or the pseudogene TRBV3-2) and TRBJ1-2; TRBD1 might be the D (5 bases). The germline V gene has CDR1 LGHDT and CDR2 YNNKEL (reference sequence). The length of the CDR3 is 12 residues. Trimming took off 1 base at V and 8 bases at J, with 8 bases between the two ends. CDR3 sequence (DNA): TGTGCCAGCAGCCAAGGGGGCAGAGGCTACACCTTC. Amino acid sequence: CASSQGGRGYTF.

The genes are TRBV15 and TRBJ1-1, with TRBD1 matching 8 bases. This CDR3 region has 15 residues. Germline trimming cut 4 bases from V and 6 bases from J; bases unmatched to any gene: 10. The germline gives CDR1 LNHNV, CDR2 YYDKDF (reference sequence). CDR3 protein: CATSNHRGLIPEAFF. CDR3 coding DNA: TGTGCCACCAGCAACCACAGGGGGTTAATCCCTGAAGCTTTCTTT.

This clone has only a few counts. The V and J genes are TRBV5-1 and TRBJ1-2; 8 nucleotides agree with TRBD1. Germline V gene sequence: CDR1 SGHRS, CDR2 YFSETQ. The CDR3 loop spans 15 amino acids. V shed 5 bases, J shed 1 base, and the junction held 7 bases outside the gene matches. The CDR3 spells CASRPGQGNNYGYTF. In DNA, the CDR3 is TGCGCCAGCAGACCAGGACAGGGTAATAACTATGGCTACACCTTC.